This is a list of T cell receptor beta chains from one sample in a study of blood T cells in healthy people across ages. TCRdb fed the 5' RACE reads into MiXCR, producing one record per CDR3 protein. The sample carries approximately 800,000 distinct CDR3 sequences, roughly 25% recorded once. Another study also made use of these data, one on T cells of mothers and their children.

Sample: blood. The receptors were gathered from a boy aged 5-17 years in good health. Both conserved end residues are part of each CDR3. The D gene is left open where the match is weak. Clone size, where shown, is once, few, many, or a class for clones that have expanded.

j_call	clone_size	d_call	v_call	cdr3_nt	cdr3_aa
TRBJ1-4	NA	NA	TRBV27	TGTGCCAGCAGTTTGAGCAGGGCTGAAAAACTGTTTTTT	CASSLSRAEKLFF
TRBJ1-5	NA	NA	TRBV11-2	TGTGCCAGCAGCTTAGGGGTCCATAGCAATCAGCCCCAGCATTTT	CASSLGVHSNQPQHF
TRBJ1-2	NA	NA	TRBV6-5	TGTGCCAGCAGGCCCACCGGGGCTTGGGGCTACACCTTC	CASRPTGAWGYTF
TRBJ2-5	few	TRBD2	TRBV3-1	TGTGCCAGCAGCCTCTGGGCGGGGGGACTCCTCGGGGAGACCCAGTACTTC	CASSLWAGGLLGETQYF
TRBJ1-1	NA	NA	TRBV25-1	TGTGCCAGCATTTCGGGGGCAAACACTGAAGCTTTCTTT	CASISGANTEAFF
TRBJ2-2	few	TRBD2	TRBV6-6	TGTGCCAGCAGGCAAGGGACTAGCGGCACCGGGGAGCTGTTTTTT	CASRQGTSGTGELFF
TRBJ2-1	NA	TRBD1	TRBV27	TGTGCCAGTCCTAGCCGGGACAGGGGTAGCGATGAGCAGTTCTTC	CASPSRDRGSDEQFF
TRBJ2-3	NA	TRBD2	TRBV7-2	TGTGCCAGCAGCTTTGTACTAGCGGGCCGCTCAGATACGCAGTATTTT	CASSFVLAGRSDTQYF
TRBJ2-7	few	NA	TRBV12-3/TRBV12-4	TGTGCCAGCAGTTTTGGACAGTCCCGTTGGTTC	CASSFGQSRWF
TRBJ2-5	NA	NA	TRBV5-1	TGCGCCAGCACCCTTGAGGGGGGCGAGTTAGTTACCCAGTACTTC	CASTLEGGELVTQYF
TRBJ2-2	NA	NA	TRBV5-1	TGCGCCAGCAGCTTTGAAGCGAACACCGGGGAGCTGTTTTTT	CASSFEANTGELFF
TRBJ2-2	NA	TRBD2	TRBV27	TGTGCCAGCAGTCCCCCTAGCGGGGGGCCCAGAAGAGGGGAGCTGTTTTTT	CASSPPSGGPRRGELFF
TRBJ1-5	NA	NA	TRBV3-1	TGTGCCAGCAGCCAAGGTACAGGGCGGAATCAGCCCCAGCATTTT	CASSQGTGRNQPQHF
TRBJ2-2	few	NA	TRBV29-1	TGCAGCGTAAGAATAACAGGGTCCGGGGAGCTGTTTTTT	CSVRITGSGELFF
TRBJ2-7	NA	NA	TRBV5-1	TGCGCCAGCAGCTGGCAGGGAGGGGGCCTCTACGAGCAGTACTTC	CASSWQGGGLYEQYF
TRBJ2-3	NA	NA	TRBV5-1	TGCGCCAGCAGCTTGACGAGGTGGGCAGATACGCAGTATTTT	CASSLTRWADTQYF
TRBJ2-2	few	NA	TRBV6-5	TGTGCCAGCAGTTACTCGACGGGGGCTGACACCGGGGAGCTGTTTTTT	CASSYSTGADTGELFF
TRBJ2-3	NA	NA	TRBV30	TGTGCCTGGAGTTTAGGGGGGCCAAGGATAGATACGCAGTATTTT	CAWSLGGPRIDTQYF
TRBJ2-7	NA	NA	TRBV5-1	TGCGCCAGCAGCTCCGGGGCAGGCAGTATGAGGGCCGAGCAGTACTTC	CASSSGAGSMRAEQYF
TRBJ1-2	few	NA	TRBV12-3/TRBV12-4	TGTGCCACCTGGGGGGTAGGGGCGAACTATGGCTACACCTTC	CATWGVGANYGYTF
TRBJ2-3	NA	NA	TRBV5-4	TGTGCCAGCAGCTTGGTTCGGGGAACTAGCACAGATACGCAGTATTTT	CASSLVRGTSTDTQYF
TRBJ2-5	NA	TRBD2	TRBV6-6	TGTGCCAGCAGACCGGGGGGGGCTGAGACCCAGTACTTC	CASRPGGAETQYF
TRBJ2-2	NA	NA	TRBV6-1	TGTGCCAGCCGAAACGCCGGGACTTCGAACACCGGGGAGCTGTTTTTT	CASRNAGTSNTGELFF
TRBJ1-2	few	NA	TRBV6-5	TGTGCCAGCAGTTACTCGAGGGACCGAGCCTCTAACTATGGCTACACCTTC	CASSYSRDRASNYGYTF
TRBJ2-7	NA	TRBD2	TRBV7-2	TGTGCCAGCAGCCCTCATGGCGGGGGGGGCCCCTACGAGCAGTACTTC	CASSPHGGGGPYEQYF
TRBJ2-6	NA	NA	TRBV28	TGTGCCAGCAGTCCAGATCCTGGGGCTGGGGCCAACGTCCTGACTTTC	CASSPDPGAGANVLTF
TRBJ2-1	few	TRBD2	TRBV20-1	TGCAGTGCCAGCAGCCTAGCGGGGGCTAGGGAGCAGTTCTTC	CSASSLAGAREQFF
TRBJ2-5	few	NA	TRBV3-1	TGTGTCAGCAGCCATGGGGCAGAAGAGACCCAGTACTTC	CVSSHGAEETQYF
TRBJ2-4	NA	NA	TRBV5-1	TGCGCCAGCAGAGGCGCCAAAAACATTCAGTACTTC	CASRGAKNIQYF
TRBJ1-5	NA	TRBD1	TRBV12-3/TRBV12-4	TGTGCCAGCAGTAGGGGGCAACAGCCCCAGCATTTT	CASSRGQQPQHF
TRBJ2-7	few	TRBD2	TRBV28	TGTGCCAGCAGTTTGCCCAGCGGGGAGACCTACGAGCAGTACTTC	CASSLPSGETYEQYF
TRBJ2-5	many	NA	TRBV20-1	TGCAGTGCTAGACCATGGAGACAGACCTACCAAGAGACCCAGTACTTC	CSARPWRQTYQETQYF